A single sample gave rise to the 20 T cell receptor beta chains below, sequenced in a study of regulatory T cells in long-lasting Graves disease. For TCR beta, libraries came from iRepertoire HTBI primers and Arm-PCR of CDR3 regions. MiXCR was run by TCRdb on the multiplex PCR reads, yielding one entry per CDR3 protein. The sample yields approximately 460,000 distinct CDR3 sequences, about a sixth seen once. Described time point: newly diagnosed GD, antithyroid drugs for less than 3 months. The TCR library was prepared using RNA isolated from PBMCs. The sample also formed part of further work on T cells in Graves' hyperthyroidism and ophthalmopathy.

This material consisted of peripheral blood mononuclear cells (PBMCs), taken at new diagnosis, from a patient treated with antithyroid drugs. The receptors were gathered from a woman in her 30s with Graves disease.

This clonotype has ten or more counts. The V gene is TRBV2, the J gene TRBJ2-2; TRBD2 aligns across 11 bases. CDR3 size: 15 residues. CDR1 SNHLY and CDR2 FYNNEI come from the germline V gene. The V segment lost 5 bases and the J segment 6 bases; nucleotides outside the gene matches: 5. The DNA of the CDR3 is TGTGCCAGCAGTCCGACTAGCGGGATATCCGGGGAGCTGTTTTTT. Residues: CASSPTSGISGELFF.

This sequence joins TRBV20-1 and TRBJ2-3; TRBD2 agrees at 10 bases. The germline V gene encodes CDR1 DFQATT and CDR2 SNEGSKA (reference sequence). The V gene end was trimmed by 5 bases and the J gene end by 2 bases; junction bases not matched to a gene: 10. CDR3 length equals 16 residues. Here the CDR3 reads CSAFSRGTSDTDTQYF. CDR3 bases: TGCAGTGCTTTTTCCCGCGGGACTAGCGACACAGATACGCAGTATTTT.

This clonotype was recorded many times. The chain recombines TRBV7-9 with TRBJ2-7; 8 nucleotides line up with TRBD2. The V gene end was trimmed by 4 bases and the J gene end by 3 bases; junction bases not matched to a gene: 11. Germline V gene data show CDR1 as SEHNR and CDR2 as FQNEAQ (reference sequence). This CDR3 region has 16 residues. CDR3 sequence reads: CASSSPLAGEIYEQYF. CDR3 nucleotide sequence: TGTGCCAGCAGCTCACCCCTAGCGGGTGAAATCTACGAGCAGTACTTC.

This clonotype has a handful of counts. Germline and junction disagree at one end, which may indicate a read error. The gene calls are TRBV28 and TRBJ2-7; D not certain. The CDR3 length is 13 residues. Germline lookup yields CDR1 MDHEN and CDR2 SYDVKM. This CDR3 reads CVSSPGQGYEQYF. CDR3 bases: TGTGTCAGCAGTCCTGGTCAAGGGTACGAGCAGTACTTC.

This clonotype came up many times. CDR3 protein: CSARGATDTEAFF. The CDR3 DNA sequence: TGCAGTGCTAGGGGGGCTACGGACACTGAAGCTTTCTTT. The chain links TRBV20-1 to TRBJ1-1; possibly TRBD1 for D (6 bases). Trimming took off 3 bases at V and 3 bases at J, with 11 bases between the two ends. Germline V lookup: CDR1 DFQATT, CDR2 SNEGSKA (reference sequence). This CDR3 contains 13 residues.

The sample holds many counts of this clonotype. The chain couples TRBV20-1 to TRBJ1-2, with TRBD1 as a possible D gene (6 bases). Germline CDR1 and CDR2: DFQATT and SNEGSKA (reference sequence). The CDR3 has 14 amino acids. V was clipped by 4 bases and J by 4 bases, with 16 bases between them. CDR3 in DNA: TGCAGTGCTACTATCGGGGGGCTAATCTATGGCTACACCTTC. It specifies CSATIGGLIYGYTF.

This clonotype has ten or more counts. V and J are TRBV5-1 and TRBJ2-1, with D unclear. Per the germline V gene, CDR1 is SGHRS and CDR2 is YFSETQ. V was trimmed by 1 base and J by 0 bases, leaving 11 bases between them. CDR3 length: 16 amino acids. The CDR3 sequence is CASSLNVHRSYNEQFF. The CDR3 DNA reads TGCGCCAGCAGCTTGAATGTGCACCGCTCCTACAATGAGCAGTTCTTC.

This sequence joins TRBV15 and TRBJ2-5, with TRBD1 matching over 8 bases. In germline, CDR1 is LNHNV, CDR2 YYDKDF (reference sequence). The CDR3 is 15 amino acids. V gave up 5 bases and J gave up 5 bases; unmatched junction bases: 10. The CDR3 protein is CATSVRQGAWETQYF. CDR3 bases: TGTGCCACCAGCGTTCGGCAGGGGGCCTGGGAGACCCAGTACTTC.

This clonotype was seen repeatedly, ten times or more. J is TRBJ2-7 and V is TRBV2; 12 bases align to TRBD2. CDR3 length: 15 residues. With V trimmed by 6 bases and J by 3 bases, 6 bases remained unmatched. The germline gives CDR1 SNHLY, CDR2 FYNNEI. For the CDR3, the DNA is TGTGCCAGCAGCCCGACTAGCGGGAGTTACTACGAGCAGTACTTC. This encodes CASSPTSGSYYEQYF.

This clonotype was seen a few times. V gene TRBV5-6 combines with J gene TRBJ1-2; 9 bases agree with TRBD1. The length of the CDR3 is 14 residues. CDR1 and CDR2 (germline): SGHDT, YYEEEE. V was clipped by 5 bases and J by 3 bases; unmatched bases: 5. The CDR3 sequence: CASSPGTGYYGYTF. CDR3 coding DNA: TGTGCCAGCAGTCCCGGGACAGGGTACTATGGCTACACCTTC.

Notes on this clonotype: This may be a read error: a much more frequent sequence differs by one nucleotide. The chain uses TRBV5-1 and TRBJ2-5; no clear D. Germline assignment: CDR1 SGHRS and CDR2 YFSETQ. The V and J ends lost 0 bases and 11 bases respectively, with 23 bases between them. The CDR3 totals 16 residues. The CDR3, as DNA: TGCGCCAGCAGCTTGGCGATCGGCAGTTCCTACAATGAGCAGTACTTC. Protein product: CASSLAIGSSYNEQYF.

A few counts support this clonotype. CDR3 sequence: CSARALNEQFF. As DNA, the CDR3 is TGCAGTGCTAGAGCTCTCAATGAGCAGTTCTTC. This rearrangement joins TRBV20-1 to TRBJ2-1; D gene uncertain. Germline assignment: CDR1 DFQATT and CDR2 SNEGSKA (reference sequence). CDR3 size: 11 residues. V was trimmed by 1 base and J by 6 bases, leaving 4 bases between them.

At least ten counts were recorded for this clonotype. This sequence joins TRBV13 and TRBJ2-3; a possible D gene is TRBD2 (5 bases). CDR1 is PRHDT and CDR2 is FYEKMQ in the germline V gene (reference sequence). The CDR3 spans 16 residues. V was cut by 1 base and J by 0 bases, with 11 bases left in between. CDR3 residues: CASSLVGSDSTDTQYF. The CDR3 DNA sequence: TGTGCCAGCAGCTTAGTGGGTAGCGACAGCACAGATACGCAGTATTTT.

This clonotype was seen ten or more times. The chain carries TRBV12-3 or TRBV12-4 and TRBJ1-1; the D gene is possibly TRBD1 (5 bases). The CDR3 length is 15 residues. V was cut by 3 bases and J by 2 bases, with 13 bases left in between. The CDR3: CASSLAGTANTEAFF. The CDR3 nucleotides read TGTGCCAGCAGTTTGGCAGGGACGGCTAACACTGAAGCTTTCTTT.

The chain recombines TRBV6-4 with TRBJ2-1, with TRBD2 identical over 7 bases. CDR3 length equals 14 residues. Losses at the gene ends were 5 bases for V and 4 bases for J; bases not matched to a gene: 5. Germline lookup yields CDR1 MRHNA and CDR2 SNTAGT. The CDR3 coding sequence is TGTGCCAGCAGTAGCGGGATGGAATACAATGAGCAGTTCTTC. Protein sequence: CASSSGMEYNEQFF.

V is TRBV20-1 and J is TRBJ2-6; 9 positions agree with TRBD1. Germline CDR1 is DFQATT and CDR2 is SNEGSKA (reference sequence). The CDR3 is 17 residues long. V dropped 1 base and J dropped 0; count of bases not matched to a gene: 4. As DNA, the CDR3 is TGCAGTGCTAGAGTGGGACAGGGCAACTCTGGGGCCAACGTCCTGACTTTC. Translating gives CSARVGQGNSGANVLTF.

In this sample, this clonotype turned up a few times. The chain couples TRBV10-2 to TRBJ1-5, with 7 bases matching TRBD1. Germline assignment: CDR1 WSHSY and CDR2 SAAADI. There are 15 residues in the CDR3. Unmatched junction bases numbered 3, after V lost 2 bases and J lost 2 bases. The CDR3 nucleotides read TGCGCCAGCAGTGAGACAGGGGAGGGCAATCAGCCCCAGCATTTT. It is translated as CASSETGEGNQPQHF.

The chain couples TRBV6-2 or TRBV6-3 to TRBJ2-1, with 11 nucleotides matching TRBD2. The CDR3 totals 16 residues. Trimming removed 0 bases from V and 5 bases from J; junction bases left unmatched: 3. The V gene's germline CDR1 is MNHEY and CDR2 SVGEGT. CDR3 protein: CASSYSGTSGNNEQFF. In DNA, the CDR3 is TGTGCCAGCAGTTACTCCGGGACTAGCGGTAACAATGAGCAGTTCTTC.

This clonotype was seen a few times. This may come from a read error, since a much larger clone is one base off. The chain combines TRBV5-1 with TRBJ2-3; 8 bases agree with TRBD1. This CDR3 has 15 residues. From germline, CDR1 is SGHRS and CDR2 YFSETQ. The CDR3 DNA sequence: TGCGCCAGCAGCTTCGGGGACAGGACCACAGATACGAAGTATTTT. It encodes CASSFGDRTTDTKYF.

This clonotype was recorded many times. J is TRBJ1-5 and V is TRBV20-1; 7 bases line up with TRBD1. The CDR3 has 15 residues. V lost 4 bases, J lost 7 bases, and 13 bases stayed unmatched. Germline-derived CDR1 and CDR2 are DFQATT and SNEGSKA (reference sequence). CDR3 protein: CSATRNTGVYQPQHF. The DNA of the CDR3 is TGCAGTGCTACGAGGAACACAGGGGTTTACCAGCCCCAGCATTTT.